Following are 19 T cell receptor beta chains from one sample sequenced in a study of blood T cell repertoires in COVID-19. Sequenced by immunoSEQ multiplex PCR; TCRdb stores in-frame clones only, minus some. The profile shows about 160,000 clones, roughly 87% of them singletons. Material: PBMCs or T cells enriched from blood (not recorded which). Source of these receptors: a woman aged 50 to 60 who had recovered from COVID-19.

V and J are TRBV19 and TRBJ2-1; D might be TRBD2 (6 bases). The CDR3 runs to 16 residues. Germline assignment: CDR1 LNHDA and CDR2 SQIVND (reference sequence). Trimming removed 5 bases at V and 0 bases at J, with 14 bases between. CDR3 bases: TGTGCCAGTAGTGCGCTGCTAGCGCCCTCCTACAATGAGCAGTTCTTC. Amino acids: CASSALLAPSYNEQFF.

This clone has only a few counts. The chain has TRBV29-1 and TRBJ1-2; maybe TRBD1 (5 bases). The germline V and J ends were trimmed by 2 bases and 5 bases, with 9 bases remaining between them. The CDR3 spans 12 residues. Germline loops: CDR1 SQVTM, CDR2 ANQGSEA. The CDR3 DNA reads TGCAGCGTTGAACAGGGACTGTATGGCTACACCTTC. Encoded protein: CSVEQGLYGYTF.

The chain uses TRBV7-8 and TRBJ2-5, with a tentative D call TRBD1 (6 bases). CDR3 length equals 14 residues. Germline CDR1 reads SGHVS; CDR2 reads FQNEAQ. V shed 4 bases and J shed 1 base, with 10 bases lying between them. The CDR3 DNA sequence: TGTGCCAGCAGCTCTACAGGGTTCCAAGAGACCCAGTACTTC. It encodes CASSSTGFQETQYF.

V is TRBV24-1 and J is TRBJ2-3; 15 nucleotides match TRBD2. This CDR3 region has 16 residues. The ends lost 4 bases at V and 5 bases at J; junction bases unmatched: 3. CDR1 and CDR2 (germline): KGHDR, SFDVKD. CDR3 loop: CATSDPGLAGGDTQYF. The CDR3 nucleotides read TGTGCCACCAGTGACCCGGGACTAGCGGGAGGAGATACGCAGTATTTT.

The V gene is TRBV30, the J gene TRBJ2-2; 7 nucleotides agree with TRBD2. The germline CDR1 and CDR2 sequences are GTSNPN and SVGIG (reference sequence). V lost 6 bases to trimming and J lost 3 bases; unmatched junction nucleotides: 10. This CDR3 spans 15 amino acids. This CDR3 is CACTPGRPDTGELFF. The DNA for the CDR3 is TGTGCCTGCACCCCCGGGAGGCCGGACACCGGGGAGCTGTTTTTT.

The rearrangement joins TRBV21-1 to TRBJ2-1; the table assigns TRBD1, which was not confirmed against the DNA. TRBV21-1 is marked as a pseudogene. CDR3 size: 16 residues. For the CDR3, the DNA is TGTGCCAGCAGCAAAGAGGACAGAAGCTCCTACAATGAGCAGTTCTTC. This sequence encodes CASSKEDRSSYNEQFF.

The J gene is TRBJ2-1, the V gene TRBV7-2; tentative D call: TRBD1 (6 bases). This CDR3 contains 14 residues. V lost 3 bases, J lost 7 bases, and 13 bases lay in between. Looked up from germline, CDR1 is SGHTA and CDR2 is FQGNSA. CDR3 protein: CASSFGQQRNEQFF. The CDR3 region has the DNA TGTGCCAGCAGCTTTGGACAGCAACGGAATGAGCAGTTCTTC.

This rearrangement joins TRBV28 to TRBJ2-5; weak D call: TRBD2 (5 bases). CDR1 is MDHEN and CDR2 is SYDVKM in the germline V gene. Trimming pared 5 bases from V and 5 bases from J, leaving 15 bases between. The CDR3 length is 14 residues. The CDR3 is CASSTSRWRETQYF. The CDR3 DNA is TGTGCCAGCAGTACAAGTCGGTGGAGGGAGACCCAGTACTTC.

This sequence joins TRBV5-4 and TRBJ1-1, with D possibly being TRBD1 (5 bases). Germline lookup yields CDR1 SGHNT and CDR2 YYREEE (reference sequence). The V end was cut by 0 bases, the J end by 2 bases, with 11 bases between. This CDR3 has 15 amino acids. The DNA of the CDR3 is TGTGCCAGCAGCTTGGTTGGCAGGGCTAACACTGAAGCTTTCTTT. This encodes CASSLVGRANTEAFF.

The J gene is TRBJ1-1, the V gene TRBV5-1; 10 bases match TRBD1. The germline V gene encodes CDR1 SGHRS and CDR2 YFSETQ. Unmatched junction bases numbered 13, after V lost 3 bases and J lost 8 bases. There are 16 residues in the CDR3. CDR3 protein: CASSYDPSGTGEEAFF. The CDR3 nucleotides are TGCGCCAGCAGCTATGACCCCTCCGGGACAGGGGAGGAAGCTTTCTTT.

CDR3 DNA: TGTGCCAGTAGTACGGTCCCCGCGGGTGATACGCAGTATTTT. This sequence encodes CASSTVPAGDTQYF. This chain uses TRBV19 with TRBJ2-3; D perhaps matches TRBD2 (5 bases). CDR3 length: 14 amino acids. V was pared by 4 bases and J by 6 bases, with 14 bases between. Germline V gene data show CDR1 as LNHDA and CDR2 as SQIVND (reference sequence).

CDR3 sequence reads: CASSAGQGSTNEKLFF. The CDR3 DNA is TGTGCCAGCAGTGCGGGACAGGGGTCAACTAATGAAAAACTGTTTTTT. The V call is TRBV6-1, the J call TRBJ1-4; 10 positions agree with TRBD1. There are 16 residues in the CDR3. The V and J ends lost 4 bases and 0 bases, in that order; junction bases with no gene match: 2. From germline, CDR1 is MNHNS and CDR2 SASEGT.

The chain employs TRBV11-2 and TRBJ2-7; 10 bases fit TRBD2. CDR1 and CDR2 from the germline V gene are SGHAT and FQNNGV. The CDR3 is 14 amino acids. V shed 1 base and J 4 bases; nucleotides not matched to a gene: 1. CDR3 amino acids: CASSLASGSYEQYF. In DNA, the CDR3 is TGTGCCAGCAGCTTAGCTAGCGGGAGTTACGAGCAGTACTTC.

V and J are TRBV27 and TRBJ2-5; D not certain. Between the trimmed V and J ends, which lost 6 bases and 1 base, there was a span of 9 bases. CDR1 is MNHEY, CDR2 SMNVEV, per germline (reference sequence). This CDR3 is 13 amino acids long. The CDR3 loop reads CASRPHAQETQYF. The CDR3 DNA reads TGTGCCAGCAGGCCACACGCCCAAGAGACCCAGTACTTC.

This clone was seen only once. The V gene is TRBV29-1, the J gene TRBJ1-1, with TRBD1 matching over 7 bases. With V trimmed by 7 bases and J by 0 bases, 11 bases remained unmatched. Germline lookup yields CDR1 SQVTM and CDR2 ANQGSEA. The CDR3 has 15 residues. The CDR3 DNA reads TGCAGCGGCGTGGGACAGTTGGCTATGAACACTGAAGCTTTCTTT. This translates into CSGVGQLAMNTEAFF.

This sequence joins TRBV3-1 (or the pseudogene TRBV3-2) and TRBJ2-3; 8 bases fit TRBD2. The CDR3 sequence is 16 residues long. The V and J ends lost 5 bases and 3 bases, in that order; junction bases with no gene match: 10. CDR1 is LGHDT and CDR2 is YNNKEL in the germline V gene (reference sequence). CDR3 bases: TGTGCCAGCAGCAAAACCGGGACTAGAAGGACAGATACGCAGTATTTT. Protein product: CASSKTGTRRTDTQYF.

This clone was found once. V gene TRBV7-8 combines with J gene TRBJ2-4; D is ambiguous. The CDR3 loop spans 17 amino acids. V gave up 4 bases and J gave up 0 bases, with 16 bases separating them. CDR1 and CDR2 from the germline V gene are SGHVS and FQNEAQ. CDR3 in amino acids: CASSSSTDSIAKNIQYF. CDR3 nucleotide sequence: TGTGCCAGCAGCTCCAGCACCGACTCTATAGCCAAAAACATTCAGTACTTC.

The chain joins TRBV4-3 to TRBJ2-4, with D perhaps TRBD2 (6 bases). Deletions cut 1 base from V and 9 bases from J, with 13 bases between. Germline V gene sequence: CDR1 LGHNA, CDR2 YSLEER. The CDR3 covers 14 residues. The CDR3 protein is CASSQVPRESIQYF. In DNA form, the CDR3 reads TGCGCCAGCAGCCAAGTACCTCGGGAGAGCATTCAGTACTTC.

The chain recombines TRBV2 with TRBJ2-7; TRBD2 agrees at 7 bases. Germline CDR1 and CDR2: SNHLY and FYNNEI. J gave up 3 bases and V 8 bases, and 7 bases lay outside the gene matches. CDR3 length: 13 amino acids. CDR3 protein: CASRLAANYEQYF. CDR3 DNA sequence: TGTGCCAGCCGACTAGCAGCCAACTACGAGCAGTACTTC.